The present T cell receptor (beta chain) was sequenced within a study of regulatory T cells in long-lasting Graves disease. Time point here: newly diagnosed GD, antithyroid drugs for less than 3 months. PBMCs provided the RNA from which the TCR library was made. In building TCR beta libraries, iRepertoire HTBI primers were used together with Arm-PCR of CDR3 regions. Via MiXCR, TCRdb re-called the multiplex PCR reads, giving one row per CDR3 protein. The table records roughly 420,000 distinct CDR3 sequences, roughly 17% of them present only once. This clonotype was found a few times. The sample was also reused in another study, on T cells in Graves' hyperthyroidism and ophthalmopathy.

This sequence was found in a woman aged 25 to 45 with Graves disease. The specimen was peripheral blood mononuclear cells (PBMCs), collected at new diagnosis, from a patient treated with antithyroid drugs.

CDR3 DNA: TGTGCCAGCAGCCTCCGGGACTCCCGTGGAGATACGCAGTATTTT. Translating gives CASSLRDSRGDTQYF. The rearrangement links TRBV7-3 to TRBJ2-3; TRBD2 is a possible D gene (6 bases). The germline V gene encodes CDR1 SGHTA and CDR2 FQGTGA. The CDR3 is 15 amino acids. The V and J ends lost 5 bases and 5 bases respectively, with 17 bases between them.